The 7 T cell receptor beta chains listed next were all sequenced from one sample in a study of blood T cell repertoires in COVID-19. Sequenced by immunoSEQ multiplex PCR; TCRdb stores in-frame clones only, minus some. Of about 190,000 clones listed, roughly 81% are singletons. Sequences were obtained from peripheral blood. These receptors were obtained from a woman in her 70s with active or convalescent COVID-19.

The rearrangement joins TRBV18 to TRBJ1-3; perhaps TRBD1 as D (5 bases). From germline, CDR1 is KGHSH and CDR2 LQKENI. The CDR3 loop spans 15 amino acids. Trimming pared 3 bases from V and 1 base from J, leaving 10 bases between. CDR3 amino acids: CASSPVGDSGNTIYF. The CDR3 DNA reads TGTGCCAGCTCACCGGTAGGGGATTCTGGAAACACCATATATTTT.

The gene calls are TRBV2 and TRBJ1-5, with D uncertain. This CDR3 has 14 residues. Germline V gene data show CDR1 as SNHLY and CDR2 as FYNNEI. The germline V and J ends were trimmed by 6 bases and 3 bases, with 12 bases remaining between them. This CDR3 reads CASSRRQLNQPQHF. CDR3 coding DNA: TGTGCCAGCAGCCGGCGGCAGCTCAATCAGCCCCAGCATTTT.

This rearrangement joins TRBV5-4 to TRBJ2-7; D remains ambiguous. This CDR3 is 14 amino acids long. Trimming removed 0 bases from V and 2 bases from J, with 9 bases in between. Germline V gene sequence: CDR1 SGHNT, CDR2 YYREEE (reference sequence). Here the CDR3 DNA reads TGTGCCAGCAGCTTGGTGGGCCCAACCTACGAGCAGTACTTC. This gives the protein CASSLVGPTYEQYF.

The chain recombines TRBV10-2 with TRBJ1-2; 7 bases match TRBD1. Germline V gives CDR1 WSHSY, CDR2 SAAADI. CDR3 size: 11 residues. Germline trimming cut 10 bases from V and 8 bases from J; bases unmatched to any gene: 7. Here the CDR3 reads CATLGQLGYTF. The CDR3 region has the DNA TGCGCCACCTTGGGACAGCTCGGCTACACCTTC.

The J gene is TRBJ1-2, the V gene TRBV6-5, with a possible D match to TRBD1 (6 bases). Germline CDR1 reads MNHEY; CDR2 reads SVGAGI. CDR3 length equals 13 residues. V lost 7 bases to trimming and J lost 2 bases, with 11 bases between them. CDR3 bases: TGTGCCAGCACGAGGACAGAAAACTATGGCTACACCTTC. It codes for CASTRTENYGYTF.

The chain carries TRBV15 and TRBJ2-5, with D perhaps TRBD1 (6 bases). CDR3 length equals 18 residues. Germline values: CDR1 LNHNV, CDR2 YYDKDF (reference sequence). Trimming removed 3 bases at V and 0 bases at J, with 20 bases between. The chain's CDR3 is CATSRYPLGGNDQETQYF. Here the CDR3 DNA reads TGTGCCACCAGCAGGTACCCCTTAGGGGGTAATGACCAAGAGACCCAGTACTTC.

CDR3 in amino acids: CASSLEQGQETQYF. In nucleotides, the CDR3 is TGTGCCAGCAGCTTAGAACAGGGTCAAGAGACCCAGTACTTC. The V call is TRBV7-8, the J call TRBJ2-5, with D maybe TRBD1 (6 bases). CDR1 and CDR2 from the germline V gene are SGHVS and FQNEAQ. Trimming removed 1 base at V and 2 bases at J, with 8 bases between. CDR3 length: 14 residues.